Below, 5 T cell receptor beta chains from the same sample are listed, as sequenced in a study of blood T cell repertoires in COVID-19. Method: immunoSEQ multiplex PCR; TCRdb's copy keeps in-frame clones and lacks some. This repertoire shows approximately 200,000 clones, approximately 84% found once; its top ten account for 2.9%. Sequenced input: peripheral blood. These receptors were collected from a man aged 45-60 years who had recovered from COVID-19.

The rearrangement uses TRBV14 and TRBJ1-5, with D maybe TRBD1 (6 bases). Germline V CDR1 and CDR2: SGHDN, FVKESK. Trimming shortened V by 2 bases and J by 5 bases, and 13 bases separated the two germline ends. CDR3 length: 15 residues. CDR3: CASSQSGQKDQPQHF. The CDR3 DNA sequence: TGTGCCAGCAGCCAAAGTGGACAGAAGGATCAGCCCCAGCATTTT.

The V gene is TRBV19, the J gene TRBJ1-2; D is perhaps TRBD1 (6 bases). The germline V gene has CDR1 LNHDA and CDR2 SQIVND (reference sequence). The CDR3 loop spans 13 amino acids. V was clipped by 9 bases and J by 5 bases, with 16 bases between them. CDR3 amino acids: CASRFPGTYGYTF. The CDR3 coding sequence is TGTGCCAGCCGGTTCCCCGGGACATATGGCTACACCTTC.

The J gene is TRBJ2-7, the V gene TRBV30; D is perhaps TRBD2 (5 bases). The V gene lost 3 bases and the J gene lost 1 base, with 10 bases spanning the gap. This CDR3 contains 13 residues. CDR1 and CDR2 (germline): GTSNPN, SVGIG (reference sequence). For the CDR3, the DNA is TGTGCCTGGAGGGTCGGGAAGTCCTACGAGCAGTACTTC. The encoded protein is CAWRVGKSYEQYF.

V and J are TRBV13 and TRBJ2-1; 7 bases align to TRBD2. The CDR3 is 16 residues long. CDR1 and CDR2 from the germline V gene are PRHDT and FYEKMQ (reference sequence). Trimming removed 7 bases from V and 3 bases from J; junction bases left unmatched: 12. DNA for the CDR3: TGTGCCAGCACCCCCTCAGGGAGGGCCCTCTACAATGAGCAGTTCTTC. Amino acid sequence: CASTPSGRALYNEQFF.

This chain connects TRBV5-1 to TRBJ2-7; 12 bases agree with TRBD2. The CDR3 is made up of 17 amino acids. Germline assignment: CDR1 SGHRS and CDR2 YFSETQ. Trimming took 4 bases from V and 0 from J; bases not matched to a gene: 8. Here the CDR3 reads CASSGRTSGVSSYEQYF. DNA for the CDR3: TGCGCCAGCAGCGGAAGGACTAGCGGGGTTAGCTCCTACGAGCAGTACTTC.